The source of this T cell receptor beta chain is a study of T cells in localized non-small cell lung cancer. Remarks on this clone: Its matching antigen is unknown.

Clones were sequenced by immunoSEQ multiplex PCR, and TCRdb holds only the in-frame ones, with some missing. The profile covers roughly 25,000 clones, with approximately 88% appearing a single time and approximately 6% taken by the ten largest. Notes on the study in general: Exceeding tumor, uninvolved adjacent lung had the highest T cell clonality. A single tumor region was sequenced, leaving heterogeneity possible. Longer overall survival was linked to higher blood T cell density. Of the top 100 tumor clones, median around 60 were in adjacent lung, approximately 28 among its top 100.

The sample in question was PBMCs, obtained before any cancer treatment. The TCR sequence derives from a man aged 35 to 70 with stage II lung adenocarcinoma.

In DNA, the CDR3 is TGTGCTAGTGGTTTGGGCATACCCTCCGCAGAGACCCAGTACTTC. It is translated as CASGLGIPSAETQYF. V usage is TRBV12-5 and J usage is TRBJ2-5; no clear D. V lost 1 base to trimming and J lost 4 bases, with 13 bases between them. CDR1 is LGHNT and CDR2 is FRNRAP in the germline V gene. CDR3 length equals 15 residues.